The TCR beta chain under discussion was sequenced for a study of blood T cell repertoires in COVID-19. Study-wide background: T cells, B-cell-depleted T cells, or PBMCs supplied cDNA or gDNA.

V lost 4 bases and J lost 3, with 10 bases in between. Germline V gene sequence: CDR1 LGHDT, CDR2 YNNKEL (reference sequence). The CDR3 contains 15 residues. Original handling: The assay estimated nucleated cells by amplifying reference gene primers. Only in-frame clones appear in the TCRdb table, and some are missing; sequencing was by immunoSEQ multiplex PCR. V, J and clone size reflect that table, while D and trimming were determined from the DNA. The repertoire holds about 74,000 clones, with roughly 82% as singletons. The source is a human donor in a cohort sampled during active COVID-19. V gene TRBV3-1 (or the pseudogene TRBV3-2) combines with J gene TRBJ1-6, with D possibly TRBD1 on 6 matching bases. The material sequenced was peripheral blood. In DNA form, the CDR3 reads TGTGCCAGCAGCCCGGACAGCTTCTATAATTCACCCCTCCACTTT. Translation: CASSPDSFYNSPLHF.